This record covers a single TCR beta chain. Deletions cut 4 bases from V and 1 base from J, with 7 bases between. This CDR3 comprises 13 residues. Germline CDR1 is MNHNY and CDR2 is SVGAGI (reference sequence). The data originate from a study of blood T cell repertoires in COVID-19. Some clones are missing from TCRdb's copy, which holds only in-frame ones; the method was immunoSEQ multiplex PCR. The table lists around 78,000 clones, 65% to 90% of them singletons. This TCR was recovered from a man between 65 and 85 years old with active or convalescent COVID-19. The rearrangement joins TRBV6-6 to TRBJ1-1, with D possibly being TRBD1 (6 bases). Sequencing used peripheral blood. In DNA, the CDR3 is TGTGCCAGCAGTTCGGACAGGAACACTGAAGCTTTCTTT. Translated: CASSSDRNTEAFF.